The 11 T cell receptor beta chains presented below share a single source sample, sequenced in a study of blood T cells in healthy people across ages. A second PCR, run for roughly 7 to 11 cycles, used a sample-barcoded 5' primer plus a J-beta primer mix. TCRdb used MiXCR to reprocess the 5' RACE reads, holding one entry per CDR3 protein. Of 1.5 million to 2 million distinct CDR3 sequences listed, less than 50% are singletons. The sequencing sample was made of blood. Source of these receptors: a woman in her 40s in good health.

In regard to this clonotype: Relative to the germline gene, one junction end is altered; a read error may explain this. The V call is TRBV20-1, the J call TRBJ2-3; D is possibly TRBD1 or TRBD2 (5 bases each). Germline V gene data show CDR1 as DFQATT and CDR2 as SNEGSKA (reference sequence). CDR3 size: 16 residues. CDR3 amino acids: CSARDYLGVGTDTQYF. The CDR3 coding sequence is TGCAGTGCTAGAGATTACTTGGGGGTCGGCACGGATACGCAGTATTTT.

DNA for the CDR3: TGTGCCAGCAGCGGAGATAACGGGGGGATAGGGGAGCAGTTCTTC. Translation gives CASSGDNGGIGEQFF. The rearrangement joins TRBV9 to TRBJ2-1; TRBD2 matches 7 bases. Germline V lookup: CDR1 SGDLS, CDR2 YYNGEE. This CDR3 has 15 amino acids. V was pared by 3 bases and J by 10 bases, with 13 bases of the junction left unmatched.

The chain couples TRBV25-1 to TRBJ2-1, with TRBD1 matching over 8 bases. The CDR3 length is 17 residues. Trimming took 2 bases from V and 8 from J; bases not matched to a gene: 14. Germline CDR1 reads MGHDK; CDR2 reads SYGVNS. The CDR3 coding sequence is TGTGCCAGCAGTGAAGTGAGGGGCAGGGGGCGGACCGATGAGCAGTTCTTC. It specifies CASSEVRGRGRTDEQFF.

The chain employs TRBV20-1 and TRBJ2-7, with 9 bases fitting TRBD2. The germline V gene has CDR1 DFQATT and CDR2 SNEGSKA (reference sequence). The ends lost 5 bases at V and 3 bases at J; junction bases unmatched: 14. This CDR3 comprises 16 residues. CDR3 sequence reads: CSAEQRGEDGVYEQYF. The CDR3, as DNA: TGCAGTGCTGAGCAGCGGGGGGAAGACGGGGTCTACGAGCAGTACTTC.

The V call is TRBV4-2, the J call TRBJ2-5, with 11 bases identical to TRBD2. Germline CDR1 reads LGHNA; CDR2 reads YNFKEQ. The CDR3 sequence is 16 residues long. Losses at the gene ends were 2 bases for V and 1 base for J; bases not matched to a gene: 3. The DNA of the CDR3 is TGTGCCAGCAGCCAACATAGCGGGGGGGCCCAAGAGACCCAGTACTTC. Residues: CASSQHSGGAQETQYF.

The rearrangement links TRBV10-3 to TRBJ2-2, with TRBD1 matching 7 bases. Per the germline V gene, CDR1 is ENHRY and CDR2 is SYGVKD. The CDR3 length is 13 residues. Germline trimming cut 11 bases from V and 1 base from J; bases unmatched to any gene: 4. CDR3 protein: CAVGQENTGELFF. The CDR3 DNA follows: TGTGCCGTCGGACAGGAGAACACCGGGGAGCTGTTTTTT.

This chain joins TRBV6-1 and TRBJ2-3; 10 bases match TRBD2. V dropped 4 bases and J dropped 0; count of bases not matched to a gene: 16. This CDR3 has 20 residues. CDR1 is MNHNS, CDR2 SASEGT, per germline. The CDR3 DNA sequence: TGTGCCAGCAGTGGATTTGCTAGCGGGGGTCTAACGAGTAGCACAGATACGCAGTATTTT. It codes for CASSGFASGGLTSSTDTQYF.

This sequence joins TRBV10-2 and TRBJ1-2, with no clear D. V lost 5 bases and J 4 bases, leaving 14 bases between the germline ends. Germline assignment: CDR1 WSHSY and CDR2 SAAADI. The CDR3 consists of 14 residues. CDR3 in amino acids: CASSQQTTPYGYTF. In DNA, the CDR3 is TGCGCCAGCAGTCAACAAACAACCCCCTATGGCTACACCTTC.

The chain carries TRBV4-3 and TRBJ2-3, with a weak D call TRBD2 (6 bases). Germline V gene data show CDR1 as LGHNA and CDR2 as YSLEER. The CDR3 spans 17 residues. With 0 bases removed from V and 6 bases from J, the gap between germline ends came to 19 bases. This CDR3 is CASSQDPPGVSLDTQYF. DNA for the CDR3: TGCGCCAGCAGCCAAGATCCCCCGGGGGTGTCTTTGGATACGCAGTATTTT.

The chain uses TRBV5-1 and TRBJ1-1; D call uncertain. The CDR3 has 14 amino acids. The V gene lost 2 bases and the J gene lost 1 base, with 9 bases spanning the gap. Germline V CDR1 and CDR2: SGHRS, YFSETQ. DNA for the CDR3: TGCGCCAGCAGCTTTTTCCAGGAGAACACTGAAGCTTTCTTT. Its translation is CASSFFQENTEAFF.

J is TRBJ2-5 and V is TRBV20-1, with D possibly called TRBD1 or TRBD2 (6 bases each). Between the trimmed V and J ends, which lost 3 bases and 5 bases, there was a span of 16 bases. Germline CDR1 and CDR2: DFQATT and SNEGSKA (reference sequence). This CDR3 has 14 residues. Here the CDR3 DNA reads TGCAGTGCTAGCAGGGTGGGGGGCCTGGAGACCCAGTACTTC. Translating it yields CSASRVGGLETQYF.